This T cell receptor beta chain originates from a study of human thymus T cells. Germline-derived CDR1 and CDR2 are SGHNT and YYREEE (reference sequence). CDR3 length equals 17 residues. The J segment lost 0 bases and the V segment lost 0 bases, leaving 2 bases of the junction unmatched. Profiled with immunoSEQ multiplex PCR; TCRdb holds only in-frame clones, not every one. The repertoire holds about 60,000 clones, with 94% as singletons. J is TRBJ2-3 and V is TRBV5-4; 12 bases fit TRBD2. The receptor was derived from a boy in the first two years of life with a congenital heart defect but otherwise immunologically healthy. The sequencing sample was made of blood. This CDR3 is CASSLGGLAGSTDTQYF. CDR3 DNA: TGTGCCAGCAGCTTGGGGGGACTAGCGGGTAGCACAGATACGCAGTATTTT.